The 13 T cell receptor beta chains below were found in one sample sequenced in a study of CD4 T cells in relation to SARS-CoV-2 and coronaviruses. No antigen is known for these receptors. Using immunoSEQ multiplex PCR, the repertoire was profiled, and TCRdb retains in-frame clones only, with some absent. In the table there are about 41,000 clones, less than 85% of which are singletons. Material: naive CD4+ T cells from PBMCs, cultured in vitro. Subset defined: naive CD4+ T cells isolated by negative enrichment. These receptors were taken from an adult with COVID-19.

The chain employs TRBV12-3 or TRBV12-4 and TRBJ1-6; D uncertain. Trimming took off 6 bases at V and 10 bases at J, with 13 bases between the two ends. This CDR3 comprises 13 residues. CDR3 coding DNA: TGTGCCAGCAGCCCCTCTGAACGGTCACCCCTCCACTTT. This gives the protein CASSPSERSPLHF.

This clone was counted a few times. This chain connects TRBV30 to TRBJ2-3, with D tentatively TRBD2 (6 bases). Trimming removed 2 bases at V and 0 bases at J, with 9 bases between. The CDR3 consists of 14 residues. CDR1 is GTSNPN, CDR2 SVGIG, per germline (reference sequence). The CDR3 nucleotides read TGTGCCTGGAGTCGGGCGGGGAGCACAGATACGCAGTATTTT. Residues: CAWSRAGSTDTQYF.

J is TRBJ2-3 and V is TRBV28, with 12 bases aligning to TRBD2. Germline trimming cut 2 bases from V and 0 bases from J; bases unmatched to any gene: 12. The length of the CDR3 is 20 residues. CDR1 and CDR2 (germline): MDHEN, SYDVKM. CDR3 sequence: CASSLTVGIGLAGSTDTQYF. The CDR3 DNA reads TGTGCCAGCAGTTTAACTGTGGGGATCGGACTAGCGGGGAGCACAGATACGCAGTATTTT.

The V call is TRBV5-5, the J call TRBJ2-3; 8 bases align to TRBD1. V was pared by 6 bases and J by 1 base, with 4 bases of the junction left unmatched. Germline V gene lookup returns CDR1 SGHKS and CDR2 YYEKEE (reference sequence). The CDR3 has 14 amino acids. The CDR3 bases are TGTGCCAGCACCCTGGACAGGGGCACAGATACGCAGTATTTT. Protein: CASTLDRGTDTQYF.

This chain joins TRBV10-3 and TRBJ2-1; tentatively, D is TRBD1 (5 bases). CDR3 length: 18 amino acids. From germline, CDR1 is ENHRY and CDR2 SYGVKD. Between the trimmed V and J ends, which lost 7 bases and 1 base, there was a span of 23 bases. This CDR3 is CAINDPVYRGDSYNEQFF. CDR3 in DNA: TGTGCCATCAACGATCCCGTGTATAGGGGTGATTCCTACAATGAGCAGTTCTTC.

The rearrangement uses TRBV6-4 and TRBJ2-3, with 8 bases fitting TRBD2. Per germline, CDR1 MRHNA and CDR2 SNTAGT. The CDR3 spans 16 residues. The V segment lost 0 bases and the J segment 0 bases; nucleotides outside the gene matches: 2. CDR3 amino acids: CASSDSASGSTDTQYF. CDR3 coding DNA: TGTGCCAGCAGTGACTCGGCTAGCGGGAGCACAGATACGCAGTATTTT.

The rearrangement joins TRBV19 to TRBJ2-1; D might be TRBD1 or TRBD2, each matching 5 bases. Germline CDR1 is LNHDA and CDR2 is SQIVND (reference sequence). CDR3 length: 15 amino acids. With 5 bases removed from V and 10 bases from J, the gap between germline ends came to 21 bases. Here the CDR3 DNA reads TGTGCCAGTAGTCTCAGGACACTAGGGACGGACGAGCAGTTCTTC. It specifies CASSLRTLGTDEQFF.

This chain joins TRBV7-2 and TRBJ2-1; TRBD2 matches at 8 bases. The CDR3 has 17 amino acids. V was pared by 5 bases and J by 2 bases, with 11 bases of the junction left unmatched. Germline CDR1 is SGHTA and CDR2 is FQGNSA. The CDR3 bases are TGTGCCAGCAGCGTAACCGGGACTAGGCTCACCTACAATGAGCAGTTCTTC. Amino acids: CASSVTGTRLTYNEQFF.

The CDR3 DNA follows: TGTGCCAGCAGCCCAAAGCCGGGACAGGGTGCAGTTCAGCCCCAGCATTTT. Translation gives CASSPKPGQGAVQPQHF. The chain is built from TRBV16 and TRBJ1-5; 9 bases are a match to TRBD1. V was clipped by 4 bases and J by 6 bases; unmatched bases: 13. Per the germline V gene, CDR1 is KGHSY and CDR2 is FQNENV. This CDR3 is 17 amino acids long. Full variable domain (remainder filled in from reference TRBV16 and TRBJ1-5): GEEVAQTPKHLVRGEGQKAKLYCAPIKGHSYVFWYQQVLKNEFKFLISFQNENVFDETGMPKERFSAKCLPNSPCSLEIQATKLEDSAVYFCASSPKPGQGAVQPQHFGDGTRLSIL.

The chain carries TRBV28 and TRBJ2-1; the match to TRBD2 covers 15 bases. The V segment lost 6 bases and the J segment 12 bases; nucleotides outside the gene matches: 6. Germline CDR1 and CDR2: MDHEN and SYDVKM. The CDR3 consists of 14 residues. In DNA form, the CDR3 reads TGTGCCAGCAGACCGGGACTAGCGGGAGGTCGGCAGTTCTTC. It encodes CASRPGLAGGRQFF.

The chain is built from TRBV5-6 and TRBJ1-4; 7 positions agree with TRBD1. From germline, CDR1 is SGHDT and CDR2 YYEEEE. V dropped 6 bases and J dropped 7; count of bases not matched to a gene: 6. This CDR3 has 13 amino acids. CDR3 nucleotides: TGTGCCAGCAAAACCCCAGGGGGTGAAAAACTGTTTTTT. Its protein is CASKTPGGEKLFF.

The V gene is TRBV7-2, the J gene TRBJ2-7; 8 nucleotides agree with TRBD2. The germline gives CDR1 SGHTA, CDR2 FQGNSA. CDR3 size: 15 residues. Trimming at V came to 5 bases and at J to 3 bases, leaving 9 bases not matched to a gene. The CDR3 region is CASSHSGSGIYEQYF. The CDR3 DNA follows: TGTGCCAGCAGCCACAGTGGTAGCGGGATCTACGAGCAGTACTTC.

The chain carries TRBV6-2 or TRBV6-3 and TRBJ2-5; 14 bases align to TRBD2. Per germline, CDR1 MNHEY and CDR2 SVGEGT. This CDR3 region has 19 residues. Losses at the gene ends were 5 bases for V and 2 bases for J; bases not matched to a gene: 13. Here the CDR3 reads CASSTDRGLAGVVQETQYF. The CDR3 nucleotides are TGTGCCAGCAGTACAGATCGGGGACTAGCGGGAGTAGTACAAGAGACCCAGTACTTC.